Reported below is one T cell receptor beta chain. Its antigen is unidentified. TCRdb re-analysed the 5' RACE reads in MiXCR, keeping a single row per CDR3 protein. The sample lists about 260,000 distinct CDR3 sequences; 5.5% to 8% were seen once. The CDR3 has 15 amino acids. Looked up from germline, CDR1 is LNHDA and CDR2 is SQIVND (reference sequence). Trimming removed 4 bases from V and 6 bases from J; junction bases left unmatched: 4. The sample belongs to a study of identical twins. Study findings and constraints: Analyses of zero insertions could, in part, be confounded by invariant MAIT and iNKT cells.

The same specimen was also included in a second study, on yellow fever vaccine responses in identical twins.

The specimen was memory (CD45RO+) T cells sorted from blood. This sequence was found in a woman aged 18-29 years in good health. The chain employs TRBV19 and TRBJ2-1; 12 nucleotides agree with TRBD2. Here the CDR3 DNA reads TGTGCCAGTAGTAGGTCTAGCGGGAGGGTCAATGAGCAGTTCTTC. Amino acid sequence: CASSRSSGRVNEQFF.